This T cell receptor (beta chain) was retrieved from a study of OX40 agonist ivuxolimab in advanced cancers. Study details: Patients received ivuxolimab, an intravenous treatment, every 2 weeks at 0.01 to 10 mg/kg. Participants, 65% to 85% male, averaged approximately 56 years of age, ranging from 23 to 79.

The CDR3 covers 14 residues. The junction had 6 bases not matched to a gene; V was cut back by 9 bases and J by 2 bases. CDR1 and CDR2 from the germline V gene are MNHNS and SASEGT. Points on this clone: The antigen is undetermined.

Whole-study results and caveats: CD8+ T cells (on average) carried more expanded clones than CD4+ T cells. CD4+ and CD8+ blood T cells expanded clonally by week 6 at 0.1 to 3.0 mg/kg.

Sequenced by immunoSEQ multiplex PCR; TCRdb stores in-frame clones only, minus some. The repertoire includes 65,000 to 80,000 clones, around 86% of them detected once, and around 0.94% sits in the top ten. The chain is built from TRBV6-1 and TRBJ1-5, with 8 positions matching TRBD1. The TCR was taken from an adult with an advanced solid tumor such as melanoma, head and neck, liver or kidney cancer. The sequences come from CD4+ or CD8+ T cells sorted from blood, collected in a trial of the OX40 agonist ivuxolimab. The CDR3 coding sequence is TGTGCCAGTTGGGTGGGACAGGGCAATCAGCCCCAGCATTTT. This codes for CASWVGQGNQPQHF.